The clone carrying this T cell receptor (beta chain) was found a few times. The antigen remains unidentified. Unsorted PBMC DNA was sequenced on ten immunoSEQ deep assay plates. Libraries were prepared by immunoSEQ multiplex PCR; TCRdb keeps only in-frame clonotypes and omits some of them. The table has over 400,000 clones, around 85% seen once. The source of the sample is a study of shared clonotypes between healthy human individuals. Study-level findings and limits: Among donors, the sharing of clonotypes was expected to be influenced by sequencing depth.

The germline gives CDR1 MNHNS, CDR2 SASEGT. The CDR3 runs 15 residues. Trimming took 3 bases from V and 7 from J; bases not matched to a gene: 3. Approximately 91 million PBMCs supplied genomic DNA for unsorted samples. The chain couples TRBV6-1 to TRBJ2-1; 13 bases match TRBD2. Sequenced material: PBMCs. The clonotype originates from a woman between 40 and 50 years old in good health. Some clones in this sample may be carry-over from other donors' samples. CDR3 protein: CASSDGLAGENEQFF. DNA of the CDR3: TGTGCCAGCAGTGACGGACTAGCGGGAGAGAATGAGCAGTTCTTC.